Sequencing of this T cell receptor beta chain was carried out in a study of CD8+CD57+ T cells in acquired aplastic anemia. The overall study: The study obtained an average of around 3.1 ug of DNA from sorted CD4+ and CD8+ cells. There were some 11 million reads, on average, for CD4+ cells from healthy donors. Study-wide findings and caveats: Patients and controls had in common twenty-nine CD8+ CDR3 sequences.

TCR beta VDJ and CDR3 profiling used genomic DNA as template. TCRdb ran MiXCR on the reads and lists one entry per CDR3 protein. Of 33,000 or so distinct CDR3 sequences in the sample, 65% to 80% were seen once. Concerning this clonotype itself: The antigen is unknown. At one end, the junction sequence differs from germline, possibly due to a read error.

Source material: sorted CD4+, CD8+, or CD8+CD57+ T cells (not recorded which) from PBMCs. The sequence derives from a human donor in good health, serving as a control.

CDR3 nucleotides: TGCGCCAGCAGTGAGTCCTCTGGGACGTTCTATGTCTACACCTTC. It encodes CASSESSGTFYVYTF. This rearrangement joins TRBV10-1 to TRBJ1-2, with D perhaps matching TRBD1 (5 bases). This CDR3 comprises 15 residues. CDR1 is WNHNN and CDR2 is SYGVQD in the germline V gene (reference sequence).